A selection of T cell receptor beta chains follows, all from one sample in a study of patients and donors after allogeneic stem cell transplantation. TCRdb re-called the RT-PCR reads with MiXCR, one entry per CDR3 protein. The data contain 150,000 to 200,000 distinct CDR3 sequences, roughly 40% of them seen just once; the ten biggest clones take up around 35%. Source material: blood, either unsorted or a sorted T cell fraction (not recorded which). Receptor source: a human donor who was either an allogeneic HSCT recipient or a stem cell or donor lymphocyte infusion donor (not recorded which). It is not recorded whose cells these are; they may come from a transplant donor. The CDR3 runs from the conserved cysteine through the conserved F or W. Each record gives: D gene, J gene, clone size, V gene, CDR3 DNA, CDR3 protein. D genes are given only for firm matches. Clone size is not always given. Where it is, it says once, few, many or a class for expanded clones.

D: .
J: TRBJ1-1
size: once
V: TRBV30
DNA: TGTGCCTGGAGTGTTGGCAGGAACACTGAAGCTTTCTTT
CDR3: CAWSVGRNTEAFF

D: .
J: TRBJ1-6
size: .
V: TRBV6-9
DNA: TGTGCCAGCAGCCCCGTCGGGGGGCGGGATTCACCCCTCCACTTT
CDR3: CASSPVGGRDSPLHF

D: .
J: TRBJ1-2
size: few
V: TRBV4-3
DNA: TGCGCCAGCAGCCAAGATCTAAGGGGGACTAATGATTGGCGTCATGGCTACACCTTC
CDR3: CASSQDLRGTNDWRHGYTF

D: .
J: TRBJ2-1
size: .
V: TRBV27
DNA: TGTGCCAGCGGGAGGCCCTCCTACAATGAGCAGTTCTTC
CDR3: CASGRPSYNEQFF

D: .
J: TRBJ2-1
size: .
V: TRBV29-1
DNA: TGCAGCGTCACAAGCTCCTACAATGAGCAGTTCTTC
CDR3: CSVTSSYNEQFF

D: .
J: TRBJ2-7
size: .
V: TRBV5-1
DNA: TGCGCCAGCAGCTTTAGGCTGAAGGACGAGCAGTACTTC
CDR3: CASSFRLKDEQYF

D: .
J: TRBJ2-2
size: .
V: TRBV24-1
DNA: TGTGCCACCCAGTCAGGCAGCCCTCTCGCGAACACCGGGGAGCTGTTTTTT
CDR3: CATQSGSPLANTGELFF

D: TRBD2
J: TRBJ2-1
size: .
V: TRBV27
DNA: TGTGCCAGCAGCTTCGCTGCTAGCGGCTCCTACAATGAGCAGTTCTTC
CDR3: CASSFAASGSYNEQFF

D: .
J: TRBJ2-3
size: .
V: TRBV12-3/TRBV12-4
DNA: TGTGCCAGCAGCCTACAGGGCCCAGATACGCAGTATTTT
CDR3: CASSLQGPDTQYF

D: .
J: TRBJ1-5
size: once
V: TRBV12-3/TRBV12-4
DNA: TGTGCCAGCAGTCTAGGGGAGGGGGGGAATCAGCCCCAGCATTTT
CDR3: CASSLGEGGNQPQHF

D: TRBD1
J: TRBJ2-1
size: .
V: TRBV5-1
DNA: TGCGCCAGCAGCTTGGTTGACAGGGATTACAATGAGCAGTTCTTC
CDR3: CASSLVDRDYNEQFF

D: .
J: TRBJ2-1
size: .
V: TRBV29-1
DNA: TGCAGCGGCCTCGACAGGTTATCCTACAATAAGCAGTTCTTC
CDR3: CSGLDRLSYNKQFF

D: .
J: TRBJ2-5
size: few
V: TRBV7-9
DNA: TGTGCCAGCGGATCATTCATCAGGGAAGAGACCCAGTACTTC
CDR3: CASGSFIREETQYF

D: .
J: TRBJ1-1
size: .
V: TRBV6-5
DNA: TGTGCCAGCAGTTACTCGACCGGCCGTACGGTCATGACTGAAGCTTTCTTT
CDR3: CASSYSTGRTVMTEAFF

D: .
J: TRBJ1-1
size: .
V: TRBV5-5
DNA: TGTGCCAGCAGCTTCATCGGTAACACTGAAGCTTTCTTT
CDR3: CASSFIGNTEAFF

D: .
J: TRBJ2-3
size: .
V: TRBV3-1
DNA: TGTGCCAGCAGCCAAGATGTGACCGGCCGGATTACGCAGTATTTT
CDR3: CASSQDVTGRITQYF

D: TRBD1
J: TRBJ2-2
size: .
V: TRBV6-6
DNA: TGTGCCAGCAGAGGGACAGGCAGCACCGGGGAGCTGTTTTTT
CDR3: CASRGTGSTGELFF

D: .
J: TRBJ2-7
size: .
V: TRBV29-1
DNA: TGCAGCGTGGCCAGTACTTCAGGGGTTCTCTACGAGCAGTACTTC
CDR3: CSVASTSGVLYEQYF

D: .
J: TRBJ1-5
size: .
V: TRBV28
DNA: TGTGCCAGCAGGCTGGCAGGGAGGGGACAGCCCCAGCATTTT
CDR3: CASRLAGRGQPQHF

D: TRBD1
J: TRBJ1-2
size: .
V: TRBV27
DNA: TGTGCCAGCAGTTCCCTCGGGACAGGGGGCTTTGGCTACACCTTC
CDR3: CASSSLGTGGFGYTF

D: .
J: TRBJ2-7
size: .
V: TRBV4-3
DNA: TGCGCCAGCAGCCAAGAACGAGTGCCCTCCTACGAGCAGTACTTC
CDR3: CASSQERVPSYEQYF

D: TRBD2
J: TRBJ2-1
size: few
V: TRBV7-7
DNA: TGTGCTAGCGCCACGGGACTAGGAAAAGACAATGAGCAGTTCTTC
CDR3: CASATGLGKDNEQFF

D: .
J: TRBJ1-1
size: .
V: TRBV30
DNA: TGTGCCTGGAAACTCGGGATGGCCACTGAAGCTTTCTTT
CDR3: CAWKLGMATEAFF

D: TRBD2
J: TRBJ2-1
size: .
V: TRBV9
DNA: TGTGCCAGCAGGGGACTAGCGGGGGATCAGTTCTTC
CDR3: CASRGLAGDQFF

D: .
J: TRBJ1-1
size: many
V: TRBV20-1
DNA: TGCAGTGCTAGAGCCGGCGGAGTTCGGGCGAACACTGAAGCTTTCTTT
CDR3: CSARAGGVRANTEAFF

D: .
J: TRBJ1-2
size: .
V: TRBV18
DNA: TGTGCCAGCTCACCTGAGTTGACAGTTCATGGCTACACCTTC
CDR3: CASSPELTVHGYTF

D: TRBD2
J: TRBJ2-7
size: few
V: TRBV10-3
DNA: TGTGCCATCAGCGACCCCCTACGACTAGCGGGAGCCTACGAGCAGTACTTC
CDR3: CAISDPLRLAGAYEQYF

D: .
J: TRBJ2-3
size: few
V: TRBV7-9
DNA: TGTGCCAGGCTGTGGAATGCAGATACGCAGTATTTT
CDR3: CARLWNADTQYF

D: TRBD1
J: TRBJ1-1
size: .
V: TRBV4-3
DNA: TGCGCCAGCAGCCAAAGGGGGCGCGGCACTGAAGCTTTCTTT
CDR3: CASSQRGRGTEAFF

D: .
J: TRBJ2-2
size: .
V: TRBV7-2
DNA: TGTGCCAGCAGCTTAGGGGGAAACAACACCGGGGAGCTGTTTTTT
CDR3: CASSLGGNNTGELFF

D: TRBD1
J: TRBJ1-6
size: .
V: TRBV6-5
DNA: TGTGCCAGCAGTTCCCTAGACAGGGGGCTGGTTAATTCACCCCTCCACTTT
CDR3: CASSSLDRGLVNSPLHF

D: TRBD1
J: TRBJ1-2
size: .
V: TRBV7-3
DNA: TGTGCCAGCAGCTTAGAGACAGGGAGAGGCTACACCTTC
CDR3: CASSLETGRGYTF

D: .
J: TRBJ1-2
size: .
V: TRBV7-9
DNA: TGTGCCAGCAGCTTCTCCCGGGGGGCCCTCAACTATGGCTACACCTTC
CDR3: CASSFSRGALNYGYTF

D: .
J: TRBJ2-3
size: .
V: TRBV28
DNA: TGTGCCAGCAGTTTGCCAGGGGGCACAGATACGCAGTATTTT
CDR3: CASSLPGGTDTQYF

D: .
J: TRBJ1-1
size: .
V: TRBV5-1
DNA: TGCGCCAGCAGCGTCGAAAGGAACACTGAAGCTTTCTTT
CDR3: CASSVERNTEAFF

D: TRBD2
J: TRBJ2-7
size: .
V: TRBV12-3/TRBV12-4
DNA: TGTGCCAGCAGCCCCTGGGAGGGCGACGAGCAGTACTTC
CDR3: CASSPWEGDEQYF

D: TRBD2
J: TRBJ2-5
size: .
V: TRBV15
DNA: TGTGCCACCGATTCTAGCGGCGACCAAGAGACCCAGTACTTC
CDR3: CATDSSGDQETQYF

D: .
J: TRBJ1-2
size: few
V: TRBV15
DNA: TGTGCCACCAGCAGAGATCACAGGGCGGCTAACTATGGCTACACCTTC
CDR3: CATSRDHRAANYGYTF

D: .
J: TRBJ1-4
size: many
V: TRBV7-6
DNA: TGTGCCAGCAGCTTAATCACAGGAGATGAAAAACTGTTTTTT
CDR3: CASSLITGDEKLFF

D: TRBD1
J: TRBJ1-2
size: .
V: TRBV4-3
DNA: TGCGCCAGCAGCCAAGAGGCAGGGGGCAACTATGGCTACACCTTC
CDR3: CASSQEAGGNYGYTF

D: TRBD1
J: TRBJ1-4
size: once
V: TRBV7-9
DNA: TGTGCCAGCAGCTTTTCTGGACAGGAGAATGAAAAACTGTTTTTT
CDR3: CASSFSGQENEKLFF

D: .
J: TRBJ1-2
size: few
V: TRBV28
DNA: TGTGCCAGCCGCATGACCTGGGGCTACACCTTC
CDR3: CASRMTWGYTF

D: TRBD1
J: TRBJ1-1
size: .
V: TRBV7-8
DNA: TGTGCCAGCAGGGGCAGGGGGGACACTGAAGCTTTCTTT
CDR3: CASRGRGDTEAFF

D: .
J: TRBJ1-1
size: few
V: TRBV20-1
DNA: TGCAGTGCTCGCCCCGCGGGAAGGTCGAACACTGAAGCTTTCTTT
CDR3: CSARPAGRSNTEAFF